This T cell receptor beta chain appears in the sequencing data of a study of cytomegalovirus exposure and HLA in healthy donors. Study-level information: It was reported in a later analysis that the same platform had been used for the 120 or so validation repertoires as for the 666 first-cohort repertoires.

Trimming took off 2 bases at V and 1 base at J, with 11 bases between the two ends. The CDR3 consists of 15 residues. Looked up from germline, CDR1 is MNHNY and CDR2 is SVGAGI (reference sequence). Study conclusions and caveats: The study flagged around 160 TCR beta chains as cytomegalovirus-associated. It was found in a later analysis that first-cohort TCR clusters tended to co-occur in the 130 or so validation repertoires.

TCRdb keeps only in-frame clones here, not all; method: immunoSEQ multiplex PCR. The sample carries approximately 110,000 clones, approximately 94% recorded once. About this clone itself: Its antigen remains unknown.

Sequencing used PBMCs. This receptor was identified in a woman between 18 and 29 years old in good health and CMV-seronegative. This chain links TRBV6-6 with TRBJ2-5; a possible D gene is TRBD2 (5 bases). CDR3 region: CASSYQRQFQETQYF. For the CDR3, the DNA is TGTGCCAGCAGTTACCAGCGGCAGTTCCAAGAGACCCAGTACTTC.